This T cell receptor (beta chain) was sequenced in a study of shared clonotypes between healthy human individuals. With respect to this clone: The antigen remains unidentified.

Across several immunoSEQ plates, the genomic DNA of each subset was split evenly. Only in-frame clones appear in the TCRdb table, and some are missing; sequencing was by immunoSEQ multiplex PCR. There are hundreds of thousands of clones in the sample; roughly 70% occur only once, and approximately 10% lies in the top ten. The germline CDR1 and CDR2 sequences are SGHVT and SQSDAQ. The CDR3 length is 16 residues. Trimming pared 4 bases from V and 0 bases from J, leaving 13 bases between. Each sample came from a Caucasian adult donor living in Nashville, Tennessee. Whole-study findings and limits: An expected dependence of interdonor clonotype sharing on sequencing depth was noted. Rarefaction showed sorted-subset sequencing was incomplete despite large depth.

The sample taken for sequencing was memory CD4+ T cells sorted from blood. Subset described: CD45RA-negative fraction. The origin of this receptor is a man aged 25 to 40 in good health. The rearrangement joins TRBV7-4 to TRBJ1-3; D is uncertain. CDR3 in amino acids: CASSSPRVYSGNTIYF. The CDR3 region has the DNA TGTGCCAGCAGCTCCCCGAGGGTATACTCTGGAAACACCATATATTTT.